This passage covers 23 T cell receptor beta chains from one sample sequenced in a study of T cells in Graves' hyperthyroidism and ophthalmopathy. RNA transcripts yielded amplified TCR beta CDR3 regions. The study used the HTBI primer set for a first-round RT-PCR of the TCR CDR3. TCRdb reanalysed the multiplex PCR reads using MiXCR and keeps one entry per CDR3 protein. The table shows about 380,000 distinct CDR3 sequences, with about 15% occurring only once. Sequences were obtained from blood. These receptors originate from a woman aged 60-75 years with Graves' hyperthyroidism.

This clonotype appeared many times. The chain is built from TRBV6-1 and TRBJ2-1, with D hard to call. In germline, CDR1 is MNHNS, CDR2 SASEGT. CDR3 length: 16 amino acids. Trimming took 5 bases from V and 0 from J, leaving 14 bases between them. CDR3 residues: CASSYLVRSSYNEQFF. The CDR3, as DNA: TGTGCCAGCAGTTATTTGGTGAGAAGCTCCTACAATGAGCAGTTCTTC.

This clonotype showed up many times. The V gene is TRBV18, the J gene TRBJ2-3; D is undetermined. Germline values: CDR1 KGHSH, CDR2 LQKENI. CDR3 size: 14 residues. Trimming shortened V by 3 bases and J by 3 bases, and 10 bases separated the two germline ends. This chain's CDR3 is CASSPSIRTDTQYF. The CDR3 DNA is TGTGCCAGCTCACCTTCCATAAGGACAGATACGCAGTATTTT.

This clonotype was picked up a small number of times. A much bigger clone sits one base away, suggesting this may be a read error. The J gene is TRBJ2-7, the V gene TRBV30, with D possibly being TRBD2 (6 bases). The CDR3 is made up of 14 amino acids. From germline, CDR1 is GTSNPN and CDR2 SVGIG (reference sequence). Trimming removed 2 bases at V and 2 bases at J, with 13 bases between. In DNA form, the CDR3 reads TGTGCCTGGAGTCGGAGGGGACCGGCCTACGAGCAGTACTTC. Its translation is CAWSRRGPAYEQYF.

The genes are TRBV7-2 and TRBJ2-1; D possibly uses TRBD1 or TRBD2 (5 bases each). This CDR3 has 13 residues. Germline assignment: CDR1 SGHTA and CDR2 FQGNSA. The V end lost 4 bases, the J end lost 2 bases, and 6 bases lay between the germline ends. The CDR3 sequence is CASSWGPYNEQFF. CDR3 in DNA: TGTGCCAGCAGCTGGGGACCCTACAATGAGCAGTTCTTC.

This clonotype was detected ten times or more. The gene calls are TRBV2 and TRBJ2-1; 7 bases match TRBD2. The germline V gene encodes CDR1 SNHLY and CDR2 FYNNEI. Trimming cost V 8 bases and J 10 bases; bases outside gene matches: 14. This CDR3 region has 14 residues. Written as DNA, the CDR3 is TGTGCCAGCTTGAATGGACTAGTAACGAACGAGCAGTTCTTC. It yields the protein CASLNGLVTNEQFF.

This clonotype was counted between two and nine times. This rearrangement joins TRBV13 to TRBJ2-7; 11 nucleotides line up with TRBD2. Germline CDR1 is PRHDT and CDR2 is FYEKMQ (reference sequence). Germline trimming cut 2 bases from V and 5 bases from J; bases unmatched to any gene: 23. The CDR3 is 21 residues long. The CDR3: CASSLMSLFSGRAVGRDEQYF. The DNA for the CDR3 is TGTGCCAGCAGCTTAATGTCGTTGTTTAGCGGGAGGGCCGTGGGAAGGGACGAGCAGTACTTC.

At least ten counts were recorded for this clonotype. The gene calls are TRBV12-3 or TRBV12-4 and TRBJ2-7; no reliable D call. The ends were cut back, 4 bases at V and 6 bases at J, with 10 bases in the middle. This CDR3 has 12 amino acids. The CDR3 sequence is CASSSLFGEQYF. The CDR3 region has the DNA TGTGCCAGCAGTTCCTTATTTGGCGAGCAGTACTTC.

This clonotype was seen repeatedly, ten times or more. V is TRBV11-2 and J is TRBJ2-3; D is uncertain. Germline V gives CDR1 SGHAT, CDR2 FQNNGV. The CDR3 has 17 amino acids. With 5 bases removed from V and 0 bases from J, the gap between germline ends came to 18 bases. This chain's CDR3 is CASSPPWASRSTDTQYF. CDR3 in DNA: TGTGCCAGCAGCCCTCCGTGGGCCAGCAGGAGCACAGATACGCAGTATTTT.

The CDR3 region is CASSLEVGYYEQYF. The DNA for the CDR3 is TGCGCCAGCAGCTTGGAAGTCGGCTACTACGAGCAGTACTTC. J is TRBJ2-7 and V is TRBV5-1; no clear D. The CDR3 length is 14 residues. The ends were cut back, 0 bases at V and 3 bases at J, with 10 bases in the middle. The germline V gene has CDR1 SGHRS and CDR2 YFSETQ.

This clonotype was seen ten or more times. For the CDR3, the DNA is TGTGCCAGCAGCCCCCATCGCTCTGGAAACACCATATATTTT. Amino acids: CASSPHRSGNTIYF. This chain joins TRBV28 and TRBJ1-3; D unclear. Between the trimmed V and J ends, which lost 6 bases and 0 bases, there was a span of 9 bases. Germline V CDR1 and CDR2: MDHEN, SYDVKM. The CDR3 extends over 14 amino acids.

This clonotype has at least ten counts. J is TRBJ2-2 and V is TRBV24-1, with 11 positions matching TRBD2. The ends lost 7 bases at V and 3 bases at J; junction bases unmatched: 9. Germline CDR1 reads KGHDR; CDR2 reads SFDVKD. The CDR3 contains 17 residues. DNA for the CDR3: TGTGCCACCAGCAAGCTCCTAGCGGGAGGCGACACCGGGGAGCTGTTTTTT. Amino acids: CATSKLLAGGDTGELFF.

This clonotype was detected ten times or more. The chain carries TRBV20-1 and TRBJ2-7, with TRBD2 matching 15 bases. J lost 0 bases, V lost 5 bases, and 5 bases had no gene match. This CDR3 region has 16 residues. Germline loops: CDR1 DFQATT, CDR2 SNEGSKA (reference sequence). The CDR3 loop is CSAGGLAGGFSYEQYF. In nucleotides, the CDR3 is TGCAGTGCTGGAGGACTAGCGGGAGGGTTCTCCTACGAGCAGTACTTC.

Many counts were recorded for this clonotype. The rearrangement links TRBV12-3 or TRBV12-4 to TRBJ1-1; 9 bases match TRBD1. V gave up 6 bases and J gave up 1 base; unmatched junction bases: 9. This CDR3 comprises 16 residues. The CDR3 spells CASSRTGTGRNTEAFF. CDR3 bases: TGTGCCAGCAGCCGAACAGGGACAGGGAGGAACACTGAAGCTTTCTTT.

This clonotype was seen at least ten times. The chain is built from TRBV5-1 and TRBJ2-7; D uncertain. The CDR3 spans 15 residues. Trimming took off 4 bases at V and 0 bases at J, with 14 bases between the two ends. Germline V gene lookup returns CDR1 SGHRS and CDR2 YFSETQ. For the CDR3, the DNA is TGCGCCAGCAGCCCGGACGGGTCTAGCTCCTACGAGCAGTACTTC. Translated: CASSPDGSSSYEQYF.

This clonotype was observed at least ten times. The rearrangement uses TRBV5-1 and TRBJ2-1, with TRBD2 matching 14 bases. V lost 3 bases to trimming and J lost 0 bases; unmatched junction nucleotides: 8. The CDR3 runs to 19 residues. The germline gives CDR1 SGHRS, CDR2 YFSETQ. The CDR3 protein is CASSSTGTSGSYSYNEQFF. For the CDR3, the DNA is TGCGCCAGCAGCTCCACCGGGACTAGCGGGAGCTACTCCTACAATGAGCAGTTCTTC.

This clonotype came up many times. J is TRBJ1-1 and V is TRBV27, with unresolved D. Trimming took 5 bases from V and 8 from J, leaving 18 bases between them. The CDR3 has 14 amino acids. Per the germline V gene, CDR1 is MNHEY and CDR2 is SMNVEV (reference sequence). CDR3 sequence reads: CASSNRREPLEAFF. CDR3 coding DNA: TGTGCCAGCAGTAACCGTAGAGAACCACTAGAAGCTTTCTTT.

This clonotype was counted ten times or more. This chain joins TRBV29-1 and TRBJ2-5; a weak D match, TRBD2 (5 bases). CDR3 length: 13 amino acids. CDR1 SQVTM and CDR2 ANQGSEA come from the germline V gene. Trimming removed 2 bases from V and 5 bases from J, with 12 bases in between. The DNA of the CDR3 is TGCAGCGTTGAAACGAGGAGGCGGGAGACCCAGTACTTC. Translating gives CSVETRRRETQYF.

This clonotype was detected only a few times. V usage is TRBV6-1 and J usage is TRBJ2-2, with 8 bases matching TRBD1. V was pared by 5 bases and J by 6 bases, with 11 bases of the junction left unmatched. CDR3 length equals 16 residues. From germline, CDR1 is MNHNS and CDR2 SASEGT. CDR3 loop: CASSPAGTGKPGELFF. CDR3 nucleotide sequence: TGTGCCAGCAGTCCAGCCGGGACAGGAAAACCCGGGGAGCTGTTTTTT.

The chain uses TRBV4-2 and TRBJ2-1; no firm D call. The V end lost 0 bases, the J end lost 0 bases, and 9 bases lay between the germline ends. Germline CDR1 is LGHNA and CDR2 is YNFKEQ. CDR3 size: 16 residues. The CDR3 DNA follows: TGTGCCAGCAGCCAAGATGGGCTCAACTCCTACAATGAGCAGTTCTTC. It specifies CASSQDGLNSYNEQFF.

Concerning this clonotype itself: Being one base from a much bigger clone, this may be a read error. The chain has TRBV2 and TRBJ2-1, with D unresolved. This CDR3 spans 13 amino acids. The germline V gene encodes CDR1 SNHLY and CDR2 FYNNEI. The CDR3 coding sequence is TGTGCTTACGACTTGCTCCCCTTCAATGAGCAGTTCTTC. Translating it yields CAYDLLPFNEQFF. Combining the CDR3 with reference TRBV2 and TRBJ2-1 gives the whole variable domain EPEVTQTPSHQVTQMGQEVILRCVPISNHLYFYWYRQILGQKVEFLVSFYNNEISEKSEIFDDQFSVERPDGSNFTLKIRSTKLEDSAMYFCAYDLLPFNEQFFGPGTRLTVL.

This clonotype was seen more than once but under ten times. The chain carries TRBV5-1 and TRBJ2-1; TRBD2 matches 10 bases. The J segment lost 6 bases and the V segment lost 4 bases, leaving 7 bases of the junction unmatched. This CDR3 spans 15 amino acids. The germline CDR1 and CDR2 sequences are SGHRS and YFSETQ. The CDR3 DNA is TGCGCCAGCAGCCCAAGTCTAGCGGGAGTCAATGAGCAGTTCTTC. Protein: CASSPSLAGVNEQFF.

This sequence joins TRBV20-1 and TRBJ2-3; 9 bases match TRBD2. J gave up 8 bases and V 1 base, and 31 bases lay outside the gene matches. This CDR3 contains 22 residues. Germline lookup yields CDR1 DFQATT and CDR2 SNEGSKA (reference sequence). The CDR3 DNA is TGCAGTGCTAGAGTAGATACGCGAGCTAGCGGGACACAGGGCTACTATTGGGGTACGCAGTATTTT. This codes for CSARVDTRASGTQGYYWGTQYF.

This clonotype has at least ten counts. V is TRBV6-1 and J is TRBJ1-2; 8 nucleotides line up with TRBD1. CDR3 length: 18 residues. The trim removed 4 bases at V and 5 bases at J, leaving 18 bases unmatched. Germline CDR1 is MNHNS and CDR2 is SASEGT. CDR3 coding DNA: TGTGCCAGCAGTGCCAAGGGGGCAGGGGGCCCCCTCTTTTATGGCTACACCTTC. It codes for CASSAKGAGGPLFYGYTF.